This T cell receptor beta chain stems from a study of blood T cell repertoires in COVID-19. About the research overall: Specimens from acute and convalescent COVID-19 originated in the United States, Italy and Spain. The analysed material was cDNA or gDNA that came from T cells, B-cell-depleted T cells, or PBMCs.

Original analysis: Cell counts per sample came from amplifying reference gene primers. Using immunoSEQ multiplex PCR, the repertoire was profiled, and TCRdb retains in-frame clones only, with some absent. V, J and clone size are taken as reported in that table, and D and trimming were inferred from the DNA itself. The sample gives roughly 500,000 clones, approximately 92% of which show up once; about 1% is in the top ten. This clonotype was obtained from a man aged 18-30 years with COVID-19, enrolled during active disease. Sequences were obtained from peripheral blood.

The CDR3 loop is CATSRELAGGSQETQYF. The CDR3 DNA follows: TGTGCCACCAGCAGAGAACTAGCGGGAGGGTCCCAAGAGACCCAGTACTTC. The rearrangement links TRBV15 to TRBJ2-5, with 13 bases lining up with TRBD2. Trimming removed 0 bases from V and 1 base from J; junction bases left unmatched: 2. This CDR3 spans 17 amino acids. Germline V CDR1 and CDR2: LNHNV, YYDKDF (reference sequence).